Following are 12 T cell receptor beta chains from one sample sequenced in a study of T cells in localized non-small cell lung cancer. The assay was immunoSEQ multiplex PCR, and TCRdb's table has in-frame clones only and misses some. The top ten clones hold approximately 2.5% of a sample with roughly 86,000 clones, approximately 84% of them seen once. Sequencing was performed on peripheral blood, taken before any cancer treatment. The receptors were sampled from a man aged 40-75 years with stage I lung adenocarcinoma.

The chain recombines TRBV6-6 with TRBJ2-6, with D unresolved. The CDR3 spans 12 residues. The V gene's germline CDR1 is MNHNY and CDR2 SVGAGI (reference sequence). Trimming shortened V by 11 bases and J by 2 bases, and 7 bases separated the two germline ends. The CDR3 loop reads CASDPGANVLTF. The CDR3 nucleotides read TGTGCCTCTGACCCTGGGGCCAACGTCCTGACTTTC.

This clone appeared once. The CDR3, as DNA: TGTGCCAGCAGCAACAGGGCCTCGAACACCGGGGAGCTGTTTTTT. It specifies CASSNRASNTGELFF. The chain couples TRBV9 to TRBJ2-2; maybe TRBD1 (6 bases). The CDR3 is made up of 15 amino acids. CDR1 and CDR2 from the germline V gene are SGDLS and YYNGEE. V dropped 4 bases and J dropped 0 bases, with 10 bases sitting between them. Combining the CDR3 with reference TRBV9 and TRBJ2-2 gives the whole variable domain DSGVTQTPKHLITATGQRVTLRCSPRSGDLSVYWYQQSLDQGLQFLIQYYNGEERAKGNILERFSAQQFPDLHSELNLSSLELGDSALYFCASSNRASNTGELFFGEGSRLTVL.

The rearrangement links TRBV27 to TRBJ2-1, with D hard to call. CDR3 size: 13 residues. CDR1 is MNHEY and CDR2 is SMNVEV in the germline V gene (reference sequence). Trimming left V 4 bases short and J 6 bases short, with 10 bases between. The CDR3 nucleotides are TGTGCCAGCAGTTCCGGACCGTTCAATGAGCAGTTCTTC. It codes for CASSSGPFNEQFF.

The rearrangement uses TRBV6-5 and TRBJ2-1, with a possible D match to TRBD2 (6 bases). The CDR3 is 15 amino acids. The germline V and J ends were trimmed by 4 bases and 4 bases, with 14 bases remaining between them. Germline CDR1 is MNHEY and CDR2 is SVGAGI. The CDR3 loop reads CASSFGGESYNEQFF. As DNA, the CDR3 is TGTGCCAGCAGTTTCGGCGGGGAAAGTTACAATGAGCAGTTCTTC.

This clone showed up just a few times. Other DNA sequences of this sample code for an identical CDR3. This sequence joins TRBV7-9 and TRBJ1-4; 11 nucleotides line up with TRBD1. The CDR3 totals 14 residues. The germline CDR1 and CDR2 sequences are SEHNR and FQNEAQ (reference sequence). Trimming at V came to 6 bases and at J to 8 bases, leaving 5 bases not matched to a gene. This CDR3 is CASRGDRGKEKLFF. The CDR3 region has the DNA TGTGCCAGCAGAGGGGACAGGGGGAAGGAAAAACTGTTTTTT.

The genes are TRBV11-2 and TRBJ1-2; D is unresolved. V was cut by 1 base and J by 6 bases, with 6 bases left in between. The CDR3 is 12 amino acids. Per germline, CDR1 SGHAT and CDR2 FQNNGV. Here the CDR3 reads CASSLAANGYTF. The CDR3 bases are TGTGCCAGCAGCTTAGCGGCGAATGGCTACACCTTC.

The chain uses TRBV5-1 and TRBJ2-1; TRBD2 agrees at 10 bases. The CDR3 runs to 15 residues. The germline CDR1 and CDR2 sequences are SGHRS and YFSETQ. The ends lost 6 bases at V and 7 bases at J; junction bases unmatched: 10. The CDR3 loop is CASTPLAGAWNEQFF. The CDR3 nucleotides are TGCGCCAGCACCCCGCTAGCGGGGGCATGGAATGAGCAGTTCTTC.

The chain has TRBV28 and TRBJ2-5; TRBD2 matches 12 bases. J lost 4 bases, V lost 2 bases, and 8 bases had no gene match. The CDR3 covers 17 residues. The germline gives CDR1 MDHEN, CDR2 SYDVKM. For the CDR3, the DNA is TGTGCCAGCAGTTTAAGTGGACTAGCGGGGTGGGGAGAGACCCAGTACTTC. It specifies CASSLSGLAGWGETQYF.

V and J are TRBV7-8 and TRBJ2-4; tentatively, D is TRBD2 (6 bases). CDR3 size: 14 residues. V lost 1 base and J 4 bases, leaving 8 bases between the germline ends. Per germline, CDR1 SGHVS and CDR2 FQNEAQ. CDR3 DNA: TGTGCCAGCAGCTTAGTGGGAGGTAAAAACATTCAGTACTTC. It codes for CASSLVGGKNIQYF.

With respect to this clone: Other DNA sequences in this sample translate to the same CDR3. The gene calls are TRBV29-1 and TRBJ2-1; D is unresolved. The CDR3 has 13 amino acids. Between the trimmed V and J ends, which lost 4 bases and 0 bases, there was a span of 7 bases. Germline V gene lookup returns CDR1 SQVTM and CDR2 ANQGSEA. The CDR3 is CSVGGSSYNEQFF. CDR3 DNA: TGCAGCGTTGGGGGAAGCTCCTACAATGAGCAGTTCTTC.

The V call is TRBV23-1, the J call TRBJ2-7, with D tentatively TRBD1 or TRBD2 (5 bases each). TRBV23-1 falls under the ORF class, with uncertain function. V lost 0 bases, J lost 1 base, and 13 bases lay in between. There are 16 residues in the CDR3. The CDR3 here is CASSQSRQGGSYEQYF. CDR3 coding DNA: TGCGCCAGCAGTCAATCTAGGCAGGGCGGGTCCTACGAGCAGTACTTC.

The J gene is TRBJ2-7, the V gene TRBV7-2; no clear D. V dropped 6 bases and J dropped 4 bases, with 10 bases sitting between them. CDR1 is SGHTA and CDR2 is FQGNSA in the germline V gene. The CDR3 sequence is 12 residues long. Written as DNA, the CDR3 is TGTGCCAGCAGAAGAGGACCGTACGAGCAGTACTTC. Amino acids: CASRRGPYEQYF.